These 8 T cell receptor beta chains were sequenced from one sample in a study of Ad26.COV2.S vaccination and SARS-CoV-2 variants. Generated by immunoSEQ multiplex PCR, the TCRdb table keeps only in-frame clones and is missing some. The sample yields around 450,000 clones, 89% seen once. Treatment given: some 19 received Ad26.COV2.S at low or high dose, single or two shots; several received placebo; per-sample allocation not given. Vaccine and placebo recipients were sampled on day 63 after the first injection. This sample comprised peripheral blood, obtained in a trial of Ad26.COV2.S vaccine versus placebo. The receptors derive from a person aged 18 to 65 who received the Ad26.COV2.S COVID-19 vaccine or a placebo.

The rearrangement links TRBV5-1 to TRBJ2-6; D is unresolved. The CDR3 has 15 amino acids. The V gene's germline CDR1 is SGHRS and CDR2 YFSETQ. V lost 3 bases to trimming and J lost 2 bases, with 9 bases between them. The DNA of the CDR3 is TGCGCCAGCAGCTCCGTCTTGGCTGGGGCCAACGTCCTGACTTTC. Its translation: CASSSVLAGANVLTF.

This CDR3 reads CASSIYPGFRGTEAFF. The CDR3 DNA reads as TGTGCCAGTAGTATCTACCCGGGGTTTCGAGGAACTGAAGCTTTCTTT. The chain recombines TRBV19 with TRBJ1-1; D unresolved. CDR1 is LNHDA, CDR2 SQIVND, per germline (reference sequence). The CDR3 length is 16 residues. V was clipped by 3 bases and J by 5 bases, with 19 bases between them.

CDR3 sequence reads: CASSEGTGRIYGYTF. The CDR3 DNA follows: TGTGCCAGCAGTGAAGGGACAGGGAGGATCTATGGCTACACCTTC. The chain has TRBV28 and TRBJ1-2; 9 positions match TRBD1. The CDR3 is 15 amino acids. The germline V gene encodes CDR1 MDHEN and CDR2 SYDVKM. Trimming removed 5 bases from V and 4 bases from J; junction bases left unmatched: 8.

The chain carries TRBV28 and TRBJ2-2; D not resolved. This CDR3 is built from 16 residues. Between the trimmed V and J ends, which lost 3 bases and 0 bases, there was a span of 11 bases. CDR1 is MDHEN and CDR2 is SYDVKM in the germline V gene. In DNA form, the CDR3 reads TGTGCCAGCAGTTTGGGTGCGATCGCGAACACCGGGGAGCTGTTTTTT. Its protein product is CASSLGAIANTGELFF.

The genes are TRBV6-2 or TRBV6-3 and TRBJ2-3; D call uncertain. The CDR3 runs 11 residues. V was pared by 2 bases and J by 4 bases, with 1 base between. The germline CDR1 and CDR2 sequences are MNHEY and SVGEGT. CDR3 nucleotide sequence: TGTGCCAGCAGTTACCCAGATACGCAGTATTTT. Amino acid sequence: CASSYPDTQYF.

The chain links TRBV7-8 to TRBJ1-5; no firm D call. V gave up 5 bases and J gave up 1 base, with 18 bases separating them. Germline V gene data show CDR1 as SGHVS and CDR2 as FQNEAQ. This CDR3 is built from 17 residues. Written as DNA, the CDR3 is TGTGCCAGCAGCCTCTACCAGCAGCTGTGGAGCAATCAGCCCCAGCATTTT. Residues: CASSLYQQLWSNQPQHF.

The V and J genes are TRBV6-5 and TRBJ2-7, with 8 positions matching TRBD1. The V gene's germline CDR1 is MNHEY and CDR2 SVGAGI. The CDR3 covers 13 residues. J was trimmed by 6 bases and V by 3 bases; bases with no gene match: 4. The CDR3: CASSYSGGGEQYF. CDR3 sequence (DNA): TGTGCCAGCAGTTATTCAGGGGGCGGCGAGCAGTACTTC.

This clone was recorded only once. The gene calls are TRBV28 and TRBJ2-7, with D unclear. The length of the CDR3 is 15 residues. The V and J ends lost 1 base and 2 bases respectively, with 12 bases between them. CDR1 is MDHEN and CDR2 is SYDVKM in the germline V gene. For the CDR3, the DNA is TGTGCCAGCAGTTTATCTCAGACGTTGGCCTACGAGCAGTACTTC. It translates to CASSLSQTLAYEQYF.